These 2 T cell receptor beta chains share one sample of origin, sequenced in a study of beta chain features in type 1 diabetes. The entirety of the isolated RNA underwent reverse transcription, so expressed TCRB transcripts were sequenced. The assay was immunoSEQ multiplex PCR, and TCRdb's table has in-frame clones only and misses some. The table shows 900,000 or so clones, with roughly a sixth occurring only once. Material: naive CD4+ T cells from blood. These TCRs come from a woman aged 18-29 years in good health.

This clone was counted only a few times. The V and J genes are TRBV5-1 and TRBJ2-1; D unresolved. V lost 0 bases and J lost 4, with 26 bases in between. In germline, CDR1 is SGHRS, CDR2 YFSETQ. This CDR3 has 20 residues. CDR3 amino acids: CASSLDLSSHRVSRYNEQFF. CDR3 nucleotides: TGCGCCAGCAGCTTGGACTTGAGTTCCCATAGAGTATCCAGATACAATGAGCAGTTCTTC.

The chain joins TRBV29-1 to TRBJ2-5, with 8 bases identical to TRBD1. Germline V gene lookup returns CDR1 SQVTM and CDR2 ANQGSEA. The CDR3 has 13 residues. The junction had 5 bases not matched to a gene; V was cut back by 5 bases and J by 3 bases. The CDR3 loop reads CSVSGQVEETQYF. The CDR3 nucleotides read TGCAGCGTTTCGGGACAGGTTGAAGAGACCCAGTACTTC.